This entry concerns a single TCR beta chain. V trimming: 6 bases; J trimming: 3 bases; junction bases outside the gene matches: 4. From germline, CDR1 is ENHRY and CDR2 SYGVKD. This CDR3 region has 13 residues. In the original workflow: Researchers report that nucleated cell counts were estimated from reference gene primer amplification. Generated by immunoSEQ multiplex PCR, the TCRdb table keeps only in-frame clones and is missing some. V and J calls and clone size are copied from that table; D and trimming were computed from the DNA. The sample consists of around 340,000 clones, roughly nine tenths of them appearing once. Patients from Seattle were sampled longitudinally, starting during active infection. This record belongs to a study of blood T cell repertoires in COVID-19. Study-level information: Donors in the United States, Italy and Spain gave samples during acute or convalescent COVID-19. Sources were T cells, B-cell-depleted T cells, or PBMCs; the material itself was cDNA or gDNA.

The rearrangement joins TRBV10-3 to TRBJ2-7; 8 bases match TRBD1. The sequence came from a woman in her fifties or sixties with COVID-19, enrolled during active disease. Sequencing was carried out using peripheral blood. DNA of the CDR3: TGTGCCATCAGAGAACAGGGGGGCTACGAGCAGTACTTC. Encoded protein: CAIREQGGYEQYF.